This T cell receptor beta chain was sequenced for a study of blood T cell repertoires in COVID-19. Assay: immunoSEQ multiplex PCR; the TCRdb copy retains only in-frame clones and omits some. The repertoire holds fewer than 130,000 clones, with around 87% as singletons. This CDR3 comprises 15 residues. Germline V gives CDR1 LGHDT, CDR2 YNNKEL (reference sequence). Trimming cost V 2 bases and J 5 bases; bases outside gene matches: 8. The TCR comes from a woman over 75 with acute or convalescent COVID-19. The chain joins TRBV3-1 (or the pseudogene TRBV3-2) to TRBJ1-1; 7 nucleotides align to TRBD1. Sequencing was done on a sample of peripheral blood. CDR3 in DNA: TGTGCCAGCAGCCAACCCCGGGACAGAAAAACTGAAGCTTTCTTT. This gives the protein CASSQPRDRKTEAFF.